This T cell receptor (beta chain) was captured by sequencing in a study of tumor T cells in aggressive B-cell lymphoma. V lost 2 bases, J lost 4 bases, and 15 bases lay in between. Germline CDR1 reads LNHNV; CDR2 reads YYDKDF (reference sequence). The CDR3 has 16 residues. Some clones are missing from TCRdb's copy, which holds only in-frame ones; the method was immunoSEQ multiplex PCR. The sample carries 10,000 or so clones, around 90% recorded once. This TCR derives from an adult with diffuse large B cell lymphoma. Sequencing was carried out using tumor tissue. The V call is TRBV15, the J call TRBJ1-5; D may be TRBD1 (5 bases). CDR3 amino acids: CATSRPLGRANQPQHF. The CDR3 DNA follows: TGTGCCACCAGCAGACCTCTTGGCAGGGCGAATCAGCCCCAGCATTTT.